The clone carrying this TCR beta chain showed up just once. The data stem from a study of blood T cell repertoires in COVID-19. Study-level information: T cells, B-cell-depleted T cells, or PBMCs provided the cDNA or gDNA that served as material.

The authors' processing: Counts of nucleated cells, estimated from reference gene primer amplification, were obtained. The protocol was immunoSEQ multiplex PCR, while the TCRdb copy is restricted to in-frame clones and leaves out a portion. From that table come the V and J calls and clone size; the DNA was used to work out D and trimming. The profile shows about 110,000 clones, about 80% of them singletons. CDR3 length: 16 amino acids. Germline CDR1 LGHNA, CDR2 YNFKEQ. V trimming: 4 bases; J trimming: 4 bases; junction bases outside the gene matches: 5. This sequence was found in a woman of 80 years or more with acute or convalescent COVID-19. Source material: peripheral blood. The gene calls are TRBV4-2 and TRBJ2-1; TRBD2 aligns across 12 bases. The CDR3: CASSPDLAGGYNEQFF. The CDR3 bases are TGTGCCAGCAGCCCGGACCTAGCGGGGGGGTACAATGAGCAGTTCTTC.